These 28 T cell receptor beta chains came from one sample sequenced in a study of molecular identifiers for immune sequencing clone quantification. Via MiXCR, TCRdb re-called the PCR reads, giving one row per CDR3 protein. The sample holds more than 450,000 distinct CDR3 sequences, about 22% seen once. The sequenced material came from naive CD8+ T cells from blood, with Jurkat cell RNA spiked in. Stated subset: FACS-sorted CD8+CD4-CCR7+CD45RA+ naive T cells. Receptors originate from a human donor in good health. Some libraries in this study had Jurkat cell RNA spiked in.

There are many counts of this clonotype. V is TRBV6-2 or TRBV6-3 and J is TRBJ2-3; D not certain. Germline-derived CDR1 and CDR2 are MNHEY and SVGEGT. V was shortened by 5 bases and J by 0 bases, with 9 bases between the two germline ends. There are 14 residues in the CDR3. The CDR3 bases are TGTGCCAGCAGTCCTTTGGTTAGCACAGATACGCAGTATTTT. Residues: CASSPLVSTDTQYF.

The table lists this clonotype with a few counts. The CDR3 DNA is TGCAGTGCTTCAGAAGGGTACTTGAAGAGCAATCAGCCCCAGCATTTT. It specifies CSASEGYLKSNQPQHF. The chain carries TRBV20-1 and TRBJ1-5; no reliable D call. Germline CDR1 reads DFQATT; CDR2 reads SNEGSKA (reference sequence). The V gene lost 5 bases and the J gene lost 1 base, with 18 bases spanning the gap. CDR3 length: 16 residues.

This clonotype was seen more than once but under ten times. The chain uses TRBV19 and TRBJ2-1; D is ambiguous. The V gene lost 2 bases and the J gene lost 10 bases, with 6 bases spanning the gap. The CDR3 covers 11 residues. Germline-derived CDR1 and CDR2 are LNHDA and SQIVND (reference sequence). CDR3 sequence reads: CASSINWEQFF. CDR3 nucleotide sequence: TGTGCCAGTAGTATAAACTGGGAGCAGTTCTTC.

This clonotype appeared a few times. The genes are TRBV27 and TRBJ2-5; 11 nucleotides line up with TRBD2. CDR1 and CDR2 (germline): MNHEY, SMNVEV (reference sequence). Trimming at V came to 3 bases and at J to 2 bases, leaving 8 bases not matched to a gene. CDR3 length: 17 amino acids. DNA of the CDR3: TGTGCCAGCAGTTTTTCCTCGACTAGCGGGATTCAAGAGACCCAGTACTTC. Residues: CASSFSSTSGIQETQYF.

This rearrangement joins TRBV2 to TRBJ2-7; TRBD2 matches 8 bases. Germline CDR1 reads SNHLY; CDR2 reads FYNNEI. V shed 5 bases and J 0 bases; nucleotides not matched to a gene: 3. The CDR3 has 14 amino acids. As DNA, the CDR3 is TGTGCCAGCAGTAGCGGGAGCCCCTCCTACGAGCAGTACTTC. It specifies CASSSGSPSYEQYF.

The chain has TRBV19 and TRBJ2-1; D tentatively reads TRBD1 or TRBD2 (6 bases each). The CDR3 is 15 amino acids. V lost 3 bases to trimming and J lost 4 bases, with 13 bases between them. From germline, CDR1 is LNHDA and CDR2 SQIVND (reference sequence). In DNA, the CDR3 is TGTGCCAGTAGTATGGGGGGACATCAGTACAATGAGCAGTTCTTC. It specifies CASSMGGHQYNEQFF.

As concerns this clonotype: The final CDR3 position lacks the conserved phenylalanine or tryptophan, pointing to a likely read error. This chain uses TRBV7-9 with TRBJ1-4; D is ambiguous. The ends were cut back, 5 bases at V and 13 bases at J, with 11 bases in the middle. The CDR3 contains 11 residues. CDR1 is SEHNR, CDR2 FQNEAQ, per germline (reference sequence). The CDR3 spells CASSQTSGLFS. DNA for the CDR3: TGTGCCAGCAGCCAAACATCAGGACTGTTTTCT.

The V call is TRBV28, the J call TRBJ1-5; 9 nucleotides match TRBD1. Germline-derived CDR1 and CDR2 are MDHEN and SYDVKM. This CDR3 comprises 18 residues. The ends lost 2 bases at V and 3 bases at J; junction bases unmatched: 11. Here the CDR3 reads CASSLLLGTGKINQPQHF. DNA for the CDR3: TGTGCCAGCAGTTTACTATTGGGGACAGGGAAAATCAATCAGCCCCAGCATTTT.

The chain couples TRBV27 to TRBJ2-7; D possibly corresponds to TRBD2 (5 bases). Germline-derived CDR1 and CDR2 are MNHEY and SMNVEV (reference sequence). CDR3 length: 14 amino acids. The V gene lost 1 base and the J gene lost 6 bases, with 13 bases spanning the gap. CDR3 coding DNA: TGTGCCAGCAGTTTATATGGGCGGGCGACCGAGCAGTACTTC. Amino acid sequence: CASSLYGRATEQYF.

This clonotype appeared many times. The gene calls are TRBV11-1 and TRBJ1-1, with 8 bases lining up with TRBD1. The V gene end was trimmed by 1 base and the J gene end by 1 base; junction bases not matched to a gene: 2. Germline values: CDR1 SGHAT, CDR2 FQDESV (reference sequence). The CDR3 totals 15 residues. DNA for the CDR3: TGTGCCAGCAGCTTAGGTGGGACAGGGAACACTGAAGCTTTCTTT. Translating gives CASSLGGTGNTEAFF.

There are many counts of this clonotype. The chain links TRBV7-8 to TRBJ2-7, with D unclear. Germline V CDR1 and CDR2: SGHVS, FQNEAQ. The CDR3 is made up of 14 amino acids. V was shortened by 5 bases and J by 0 bases, with 11 bases between the two germline ends. CDR3 bases: TGTGCCAGCAGCCGAGACGGCCCCTCCTACGAGCAGTACTTC. It encodes CASSRDGPSYEQYF.

A remark on this clonotype: A much larger clone is a single base away; this may be a read error. The rearrangement links TRBV7-9 to TRBJ2-7; no firm D call. Germline V gives CDR1 SEHNR, CDR2 FQNEAQ (reference sequence). CDR3 size: 11 residues. CDR3 in DNA: TGTGCTACGGGTCTCTCCCGGGAGCAGTACTTC. This gives the protein CATGLSREQYF.

The gene calls are TRBV6-5 and TRBJ2-7, with D perhaps TRBD1 or TRBD2 (5 bases each). The length of the CDR3 is 14 residues. Trimming removed 2 bases from V and 3 bases from J, with 11 bases in between. CDR1 and CDR2 from the germline V gene are MNHEY and SVGAGI. The CDR3 DNA reads TGTGCCAGCAGTTACGGGATTGGGGGCTACGAGCAGTACTTC. The encoded protein is CASSYGIGGYEQYF.

This clonotype was seen many times. V is TRBV7-8 and J is TRBJ1-1, with 8 bases identical to TRBD1. This CDR3 contains 14 residues. Germline assignment: CDR1 SGHVS and CDR2 FQNEAQ. V was pared by 6 bases and J by 5 bases, with 8 bases of the junction left unmatched. As DNA, the CDR3 is TGTGCCAGCAGAGTTGACAGGGGTCTGACTGAAGCTTTCTTT. Protein sequence: CASRVDRGLTEAFF.

This clonotype has only a few counts. This rearrangement joins TRBV14 to TRBJ2-7, with TRBD1 matching 9 bases. V was clipped by 1 base and J by 2 bases; unmatched bases: 3. The CDR3 loop spans 15 amino acids. Germline CDR1 SGHDN, CDR2 FVKESK. The CDR3 nucleotides read TGTGCCAGCAGCCAAGTACAGGGGGCCACCTACGAGCAGTACTTC. Translating gives CASSQVQGATYEQYF. The full variable domain, with the rest looked up from reference TRBV14 and TRBJ2-7, is EAGVTQFPSHSVIEKGQTVTLRCDPISGHDNLYWYRRVMGKEIKFLLHFVKESKQDESGMPNNRFLAERTGGTYSTLKVQPAELEDSGVYFCASSQVQGATYEQYFGPGTRLTVT.

As regards this clonotype: This could be a read error, since a much larger clone is one nucleotide away. The CDR3 DNA sequence: TGTGCCAGCAGTTACACGGAGCGGGAGGACTTGGGGGATACGCAGTATTTT. Translated: CASSYTEREDLGDTQYF. The rearrangement uses TRBV6-6 and TRBJ2-3, with TRBD2 identical over 9 bases. The germline CDR1 and CDR2 sequences are MNHNY and SVGAGI (reference sequence). V shed 2 bases and J 6 bases; nucleotides not matched to a gene: 12. The CDR3 runs 17 residues.

A few counts support this clonotype. This chain uses TRBV7-2 with TRBJ2-1, with 9 bases lining up with TRBD2. This CDR3 is built from 15 residues. After removal of 3 bases from V and 12 bases from J, the junction contained 12 bases not matched to a gene. CDR1 SGHTA and CDR2 FQGNSA come from the germline V gene. The CDR3 here is CASSFSVAGDPGQFF. The CDR3 DNA follows: TGTGCCAGCAGCTTCTCGGTAGCGGGAGACCCGGGGCAGTTCTTC.

The table lists this clonotype with many counts. The V call is TRBV14, the J call TRBJ2-5; D not certain. Per germline, CDR1 SGHDN and CDR2 FVKESK. The CDR3 is 14 residues long. Between the trimmed V and J ends, which lost 2 bases and 0 bases, there was a span of 7 bases. The CDR3 protein is CASSQPIYQETQYF. The DNA of the CDR3 is TGTGCCAGCAGCCAACCGATCTACCAAGAGACCCAGTACTTC.

The rearrangement uses TRBV9 and TRBJ1-1; 9 bases map to TRBD1. This CDR3 contains 15 residues. The germline V gene has CDR1 SGDLS and CDR2 YYNGEE. Trimming took 4 bases from V and 6 from J; bases not matched to a gene: 10. CDR3 loop: CASSPWTGDPAEAFF. CDR3 nucleotide sequence: TGTGCCAGCAGCCCCTGGACAGGGGATCCGGCTGAAGCTTTCTTT.

This clonotype was observed many times. This chain connects TRBV6-5 to TRBJ2-1, with 11 positions matching TRBD1. V gave up 6 bases and J gave up 8 bases; unmatched junction bases: 6. CDR1 MNHEY and CDR2 SVGAGI come from the germline V gene. The CDR3 has 14 amino acids. The CDR3 DNA follows: TGTGCCAGCAGCGCGGGACAGGGGGTTTATGAGCAGTTCTTC. Translation gives CASSAGQGVYEQFF.

This chain connects TRBV29-1 to TRBJ2-3; the D is unclear. CDR3 size: 14 residues. CDR1 and CDR2 (germline): SQVTM, ANQGSEA. V lost 4 bases and J lost 5, with 16 bases in between. The CDR3 spells CSVVPRNLRDTQYF. The CDR3 nucleotides are TGCAGCGTTGTTCCGCGGAACCTGAGAGATACGCAGTATTTT.

To note about this clonotype: A much larger clone lies one base from this, so it may be a read error. This sequence joins TRBV7-7 and TRBJ1-1; no clear D gene. The CDR3 consists of 15 residues. V lost 9 bases and J lost 3, with 20 bases in between. The germline CDR1 and CDR2 sequences are SSHAT and FNYEAQ (reference sequence). CDR3 in amino acids: CASSWLRQTHTEAFF. The CDR3 DNA reads as TGTGCCAGTTCATGGCTGCGTCAGACCCACACTGAAGCTTTCTTT. The full variable domain, in which reference TRBV7-7 and TRBJ1-1 provide the parts outside the CDR3, is GAGVSQSPRYKVTKRGQDVTLRCDPISSHATLYWYQQALGQGPEFLTYFNYEAQPDKSGLPSDRFSAERPEGSISTLTIQRTEQRDSAMYRCASSWLRQTHTEAFFGQGTRLTVV.

This clonotype was detected ten times or more. The V gene is TRBV6-5, the J gene TRBJ2-7; tentatively, D is TRBD1 (6 bases). V lost 6 bases and J 2 bases, leaving 17 bases between the germline ends. CDR1 is MNHEY, CDR2 SVGAGI, per germline. The CDR3 covers 15 residues. CDR3 region: CASSISVGAPYEQYF. In DNA form, the CDR3 reads TGTGCCAGCAGCATCTCCGTGGGGGCCCCCTACGAGCAGTACTTC.

This clonotype was counted ten times or more. V and J are TRBV27 and TRBJ2-2, with 7 bases identical to TRBD2. The CDR3 runs 16 residues. The ends lost 6 bases at V and 0 bases at J; junction bases unmatched: 7. CDR1 and CDR2 (germline): MNHEY, SMNVEV (reference sequence). CDR3 nucleotides: TGTGCCAGCAGAGCCGTTCGGGGGGCGAACACCGGGGAGCTGTTTTTT. Translation gives CASRAVRGANTGELFF.

The chain links TRBV6-2 or TRBV6-3 to TRBJ1-2; TRBD1 aligns across 8 bases. V was pared by 5 bases and J by 4 bases, with 6 bases of the junction left unmatched. CDR1 and CDR2 (germline): MNHEY, SVGEGT. The CDR3 loop spans 14 amino acids. As DNA, the CDR3 is TGTGCCAGCAGTGCCTGGACAGGGTTCTATGGCTACACCTTC. As protein: CASSAWTGFYGYTF.

As for this clonotype: This clone may be a read error of a much larger clone one base away. In DNA form, the CDR3 reads TGCGCCAGCAGCTACATAGGTGTGACTGAAGCTTTCTTT. It specifies CASSYIGVTEAFF. The J gene is TRBJ1-1, the V gene TRBV5-1; D unresolved. CDR1 is SGHRS and CDR2 is YFSETQ in the germline V gene. The CDR3 has 13 amino acids. Trimming pared 3 bases from V and 5 bases from J, leaving 11 bases between.

The chain recombines TRBV5-6 with TRBJ2-7, with D uncertain. CDR3 length: 14 amino acids. Germline V gene data show CDR1 as SGHDT and CDR2 as YYEEEE. V was cut by 1 base and J by 6 bases, with 14 bases left in between. The CDR3 DNA sequence: TGTGCCAGCAGCTTGAGTCCCGGCCGTCTCGAGCAGTACTTC. This encodes CASSLSPGRLEQYF. The whole variable domain, remainder taken from reference TRBV5-6 and TRBJ2-7, is DAGVTQSPTHLIKTRGQQVTLRCSPKSGHDTVSWYQQALGQGPQFIFQYYEEEERQRGNFPDRFSGHQFPNYSSELNVNALLLGDSALYLCASSLSPGRLEQYFGPGTRLTVT.

This clonotype appeared many times. The gene calls are TRBV7-9 and TRBJ2-7; 7 bases line up with TRBD1. Trimming at V came to 5 bases and at J to 3 bases, leaving 10 bases not matched to a gene. The CDR3 has 15 residues. Germline values: CDR1 SEHNR, CDR2 FQNEAQ (reference sequence). The CDR3 DNA reads TGTGCCAGCAGCCCAACAGGGGTTCGGTACTACGAGCAGTACTTC. This gives the protein CASSPTGVRYYEQYF. The complete variable domain, with remaining parts taken from reference TRBV7-9 and TRBJ2-7, reads DTGVSQNPRHKITKRGQNVTFRCDPISEHNRLYWYRQTLGQGPEFLTYFQNEAQLEKSRLLSDRFSAERPKGSFSTLEIQRTEQGDSAMYLCASSPTGVRYYEQYFGPGTRLTVT.